The 27 T cell receptor beta chains below all came from one sample that was sequenced in a study of identical twins. One entry per CDR3 protein results from TCRdb running MiXCR on the 5' RACE reads. This sample yields more than 400,000 distinct CDR3 sequences, of which roughly 15% are seen a single time; roughly 0.43% belongs to the top ten. These same data were also listed under a study on yellow fever vaccine responses in identical twins.

Sequenced material: CD4+ T cells sorted from blood. Source of these receptors: a young woman in good health.

This clonotype came up a few times. The V call is TRBV27, the J call TRBJ2-5; D possibly corresponds to TRBD2 (5 bases). The germline gives CDR1 MNHEY, CDR2 SMNVEV (reference sequence). The CDR3 sequence is 17 residues long. The ends were cut back, 2 bases at V and 2 bases at J, with 18 bases in the middle. The CDR3: CASSLRALRGTQETQYF. CDR3 in DNA: TGTGCCAGCAGTTTAAGGGCCTTACGGGGAACACAAGAGACCCAGTACTTC.

This clonotype has more than one count but fewer than ten. The chain employs TRBV11-2 and TRBJ2-3; the D call may be TRBD1 or TRBD2 (5 bases each). The CDR3 runs 18 residues. V lost 1 base to trimming and J lost 0 bases, with 17 bases between them. Germline V gene sequence: CDR1 SGHAT, CDR2 FQNNGV. CDR3 nucleotides: TGTGCCAGCAGCTTAGGAGGGGCGCGCAGGGCTAGCACAGATACGCAGTATTTT. This sequence encodes CASSLGGARRASTDTQYF.

This clonotype was seen only a few times. The chain carries TRBV29-1 and TRBJ2-3; the match to TRBD1 covers 10 bases. Looked up from germline, CDR1 is SQVTM and CDR2 is ANQGSEA. The CDR3 loop spans 14 amino acids. After removal of 8 bases from V and 1 base from J, the junction contained 6 bases not matched to a gene. The CDR3 DNA follows: TGCAGCTCTGACGGGACAGGGGGCACAGATACGCAGTATTTT. Translating gives CSSDGTGGTDTQYF.

This clonotype showed up just a few times. The chain recombines TRBV29-1 with TRBJ2-5; D is undetermined. V shed 8 bases and J shed 1 base, with 14 bases lying between them. The germline CDR1 and CDR2 sequences are SQVTM and ANQGSEA. This CDR3 comprises 13 residues. For the CDR3, the DNA is TGCAGCTCCTCCCGGAATATCCAAGAGACCCAGTACTTC. This sequence encodes CSSSRNIQETQYF.

This clonotype was picked up a small number of times. CDR3 coding DNA: TGCAGCGTTTCCGGGCTAGCGGGAGAAAATGAGCAGTTCTTC. Amino acid sequence: CSVSGLAGENEQFF. The chain is built from TRBV29-1 and TRBJ2-1, with 10 bases fitting TRBD2. V was clipped by 5 bases and J by 7 bases; unmatched bases: 8. In germline, CDR1 is SQVTM, CDR2 ANQGSEA. The CDR3 loop spans 14 amino acids.

CDR3 in amino acids: CAISRAGNTEAFF. DNA of the CDR3: TGTGCCATATCCCGGGCAGGGAACACTGAAGCTTTCTTT. This chain uses TRBV3-1 with TRBJ1-1; D is unresolved. Trimming pared 10 bases from V and 1 base from J, leaving 13 bases between. Germline CDR1 and CDR2: LGHDT and YNNKEL (reference sequence). The CDR3 loop spans 13 amino acids.

The rearrangement links TRBV18 to TRBJ1-2; 9 nucleotides line up with TRBD1. The CDR3 has 15 residues. Germline lookup yields CDR1 KGHSH and CDR2 LQKENI. The trim removed 2 bases at V and 8 bases at J, leaving 9 bases unmatched. The chain's CDR3 is CASSPGTGKSLGYTF. CDR3 DNA sequence: TGTGCCAGCTCACCAGGGACAGGGAAATCTTTGGGCTACACCTTC. The entire variable domain, with the rest obtained from reference TRBV18 and TRBJ1-2, is as follows: NAGVMQNPRHLVRRRGQEARLRCSPMKGHSHVYWYRQLPEEGLKFMVYLQKENIIDESGMPKERFSAEFPKEGPSILRIQQVVRGDSAAYFCASSPGTGKSLGYTFGSGTRLTVV.

J is TRBJ1-4 and V is TRBV7-8; D perhaps matches TRBD1 (5 bases). This CDR3 is 16 amino acids long. The V gene lost 3 bases and the J gene lost 0 bases, with 11 bases spanning the gap. Germline V lookup: CDR1 SGHVS, CDR2 FQNEAQ. The CDR3 sequence: CASSFAVGATNEKLFF. CDR3 bases: TGTGCCAGCAGCTTTGCGGTGGGGGCAACTAATGAAAAACTGTTTTTT.

The CDR3 spells CASSPAGTGASTDTQYF. The CDR3 DNA reads as TGTGCCAGCTCACCTGCCGGGACAGGCGCTAGCACAGATACGCAGTATTTT. This sequence joins TRBV18 and TRBJ2-3; 8 bases are shared with TRBD1. CDR1 and CDR2 (germline): KGHSH, LQKENI. The CDR3 loop spans 17 amino acids. J gave up 0 bases and V 3 bases, and 8 bases lay outside the gene matches.

This clonotype has only a few counts. The gene calls are TRBV12-3 or TRBV12-4 and TRBJ2-7, with a possible D match to TRBD1 (5 bases). The V and J ends lost 6 bases and 5 bases respectively, with 11 bases between them. This CDR3 contains 12 residues. The CDR3 region has the DNA TGTGCCAGCAGGGGCAGGGCTAACGAGCAGTACGTC. Residues: CASRGRANEQYV.

The CDR3 DNA reads as TGTGCCAGCAGAGGGAACGTCGGGGAGCTGTTTTTT. It is translated as CASRGNVGELFF. The rearrangement joins TRBV21-1 to TRBJ2-2. TRBV21-1 is a listed pseudogene. The CDR3 consists of 12 residues.

This chain links TRBV5-1 with TRBJ2-3, with 7 positions matching TRBD2. The CDR3 runs 16 residues. Losses at the gene ends were 3 bases for V and 2 bases for J; bases not matched to a gene: 9. Germline-derived CDR1 and CDR2 are SGHRS and YFSETQ. The CDR3 protein is CASSSRPLADTDTQYF. The DNA for the CDR3 is TGCGCCAGCAGCTCCCGGCCGCTAGCGGACACAGATACGCAGTATTTT.

This clonotype was seen a handful of times. The chain links TRBV7-9 to TRBJ2-5; TRBD2 aligns across 7 bases. Germline V lookup: CDR1 SEHNR, CDR2 FQNEAQ (reference sequence). The CDR3 is 15 amino acids. The junction had 12 bases not matched to a gene; V was cut back by 8 bases and J by 3 bases. CDR3 amino acids: CASAPRGLAEETQYF. CDR3 in DNA: TGTGCCAGCGCCCCGCGAGGGCTAGCGGAAGAGACCCAGTACTTC. Complete variable domain (other parts from reference TRBV7-9 and TRBJ2-5): DTGVSQNPRHKITKRGQNVTFRCDPISEHNRLYWYRQTLGQGPEFLTYFQNEAQLEKSRLLSDRFSAERPKGSFSTLEIQRTEQGDSAMYLCASAPRGLAEETQYFGPGTRLLVL.

The J gene is TRBJ2-3, the V gene TRBV9, with 12 bases aligning to TRBD1. This CDR3 region has 16 residues. Germline V lookup: CDR1 SGDLS, CDR2 YYNGEE. J gave up 5 bases and V 6 bases, and 10 bases lay outside the gene matches. CDR3: CASTAGQGAFGDTQYF. CDR3 nucleotide sequence: TGTGCCAGCACCGCGGGACAGGGGGCTTTTGGAGATACGCAGTATTTT.

The chain carries TRBV12-3 or TRBV12-4 and TRBJ1-2; D is ambiguous. CDR3 length: 13 amino acids. The V end was cut by 6 bases, the J end by 8 bases, with 16 bases between. The CDR3 is CASSWTGTGGYTF. The CDR3 region has the DNA TGTGCCAGCAGCTGGACTGGCACTGGAGGCTACACCTTC.

This clonotype was detected ten times or more. CDR3 amino acids: CASSQFTVNTGELFF. The CDR3 DNA reads TGTGCCAGCAGTCAATTTACGGTTAACACCGGGGAGCTGTTTTTT. The J gene is TRBJ2-2, the V gene TRBV28; no reliable D call. V lost 5 bases, J lost 2 bases, and 12 bases lay in between. CDR1 and CDR2 (germline): MDHEN, SYDVKM. This CDR3 has 15 residues.

The chain uses TRBV24-1 and TRBJ2-1, with 8 bases identical to TRBD2. Trimming removed 3 bases from V and 6 bases from J; junction bases left unmatched: 9. The CDR3 is 16 amino acids. The germline CDR1 and CDR2 sequences are KGHDR and SFDVKD. CDR3 sequence: CATSDHLAGGTNEQFF. CDR3 in DNA: TGTGCCACCAGTGATCATCTAGCGGGCGGGACCAATGAGCAGTTCTTC.

This clonotype was picked up a small number of times. The chain is built from TRBV27 and TRBJ1-6; possible D gene TRBD1, 6 bases. The CDR3 is 15 amino acids. V lost 6 bases and J 3 bases, leaving 12 bases between the germline ends. Germline CDR1 reads MNHEY; CDR2 reads SMNVEV (reference sequence). CDR3 amino acids: CASRQGWSYNSPLHF. CDR3 bases: TGTGCCAGCAGGCAGGGGTGGAGCTATAATTCACCCCTCCACTTT.

This clonotype was detected a few times. The gene calls are TRBV10-3 and TRBJ1-1; D is undetermined. Trimming left V 0 bases short and J 6 bases short, with 14 bases between. The length of the CDR3 is 15 residues. Germline CDR1 ENHRY, CDR2 SYGVKD. The CDR3 region is CAISESRVEGAEAFF. In nucleotides, the CDR3 is TGTGCCATCAGTGAGTCGAGGGTTGAGGGAGCTGAAGCTTTCTTT.

Only a few counts were recorded for this clonotype. V is TRBV12-3 or TRBV12-4 and J is TRBJ2-1; 7 positions match TRBD1. This CDR3 is built from 17 residues. V shed 5 bases and J 5 bases; nucleotides not matched to a gene: 15. As DNA, the CDR3 is TGTGCCAGCAGTCCCCTCGTGAAGGGGGCCGGCGACAATGAGCAGTTCTTC. Protein sequence: CASSPLVKGAGDNEQFF.

This chain connects TRBV4-1 to TRBJ2-3; 10 bases agree with TRBD2. The CDR3 contains 19 residues. V gave up 1 base and J gave up 2 bases; unmatched junction bases: 12. Germline assignment: CDR1 MGHRA and CDR2 YSYEKL. For the CDR3, the DNA is TGCGCCAGCAGCCAAGGCCCTTGGACTAGCGGACCCCACACAGATACGCAGTATTTT. This encodes CASSQGPWTSGPHTDTQYF.

This clonotype turned up a few times. The CDR3 DNA sequence: TGCGCCAGCAGCTTGGCGCTAGCGACATTCAGGGGGGCCAACGTCCTGACTTTC. It yields the protein CASSLALATFRGANVLTF. This rearrangement joins TRBV5-1 to TRBJ2-6; a possible D gene is TRBD2 (6 bases). There are 18 residues in the CDR3. Trimming stripped 0 bases from V and 4 bases from J, with 17 bases between. The germline gives CDR1 SGHRS, CDR2 YFSETQ.

The rearrangement uses TRBV20-1 and TRBJ2-3; D is perhaps TRBD2 (5 bases). This CDR3 has 14 residues. Trimming pared 2 bases from V and 11 bases from J, leaving 20 bases between. Germline CDR1 is DFQATT and CDR2 is SNEGSKA (reference sequence). CDR3 residues: CSARNQPGDQLQYF. As DNA, the CDR3 is TGCAGTGCTAGAAATCAACCCGGGGATCAACTGCAGTATTTT.

This clonotype appeared many times. The chain uses TRBV29-1 and TRBJ1-1; 7 positions match TRBD1. This CDR3 comprises 11 residues. CDR1 is SQVTM and CDR2 is ANQGSEA in the germline V gene. The ends lost 4 bases at V and 9 bases at J; junction bases unmatched: 5. In nucleotides, the CDR3 is TGCAGCGTTGGGGAGAGGGGGCAAGCTTTCTTT. It yields the protein CSVGERGQAFF.

V usage is TRBV29-1 and J usage is TRBJ1-4; the D is unclear. The CDR3 is made up of 11 amino acids. V gave up 4 bases and J gave up 6 bases, with 6 bases separating them. The V gene's germline CDR1 is SQVTM and CDR2 ANQGSEA. This CDR3 reads CSVAADEKLFF. For the CDR3, the DNA is TGCAGCGTTGCCGCGGATGAAAAACTGTTTTTT.

The chain is built from TRBV5-1 and TRBJ2-6, with D unresolved. This CDR3 has 16 amino acids. The V end was cut by 0 bases, the J end by 4 bases, with 11 bases between. Per the germline V gene, CDR1 is SGHRS and CDR2 is YFSETQ. The CDR3 DNA reads as TGCGCCAGCAGCTTGGATTGGGCCACCGGGGCCAACGTCCTGACTTTC. It codes for CASSLDWATGANVLTF.

The chain carries TRBV15 and TRBJ1-5; D not certain. The CDR3 consists of 15 residues. CDR1 LNHNV and CDR2 YYDKDF come from the germline V gene (reference sequence). Between the trimmed V and J ends, which lost 0 bases and 2 bases, there was a span of 8 bases. Here the CDR3 DNA reads TGTGCCACCAGCAGAGAGAGGTCGGGCAATCAGCCCCAGCATTTT. It codes for CATSRERSGNQPQHF.